Detailed here is one T cell receptor (beta chain). Per the authors' pipeline: Cell counts per sample came from amplifying reference gene primers. Produced via immunoSEQ multiplex PCR; TCRdb's table is partial and in-frame only. V and J calls and clone size are copied from that table; D and trimming were computed from the DNA. Here the sample spans around 230,000 clones, around four fifths being singletons. The data were obtained in a study of blood T cell repertoires in COVID-19. The germline CDR1 and CDR2 sequences are SGDLS and YYNGEE. Trimming shortened V by 3 bases and J by 12 bases, and 10 bases separated the two germline ends. The CDR3 contains 11 residues.

The V call is TRBV9, the J call TRBJ2-1, with a tentative D call TRBD2 (6 bases). Sequencing was carried out using peripheral blood. The receptor was isolated from a man aged 35-49 years with acute or convalescent COVID-19. The CDR3 loop reads CASSEGTWQFF. CDR3 bases: TGTGCCAGCAGCGAGGGGACTTGGCAGTTCTTC. Together with reference TRBV9 and TRBJ2-1, the CDR3 gives the full variable domain: DSGVTQTPKHLITATGQRVTLRCSPRSGDLSVYWYQQSLDQGLQFLIQYYNGEERAKGNILERFSAQQFPDLHSELNLSSLELGDSALYFCASSEGTWQFFGPGTRLTVL.